Following are 27 T cell receptor beta chains from one sample sequenced in a study of blood T cell repertoires in COVID-19. TCRdb's table, derived via immunoSEQ multiplex PCR, lists solely in-frame clones and lacks some. The profile shows roughly 170,000 clones, 80% to 90% of them singletons. The source material was peripheral blood. These receptors all stem from a man between 65 and 85 years old with active or convalescent COVID-19.

This chain connects TRBV3-1 (or the pseudogene TRBV3-2) to TRBJ2-1, with 8 positions matching TRBD2. Germline V gene lookup returns CDR1 LGHDT and CDR2 YNNKEL (reference sequence). The CDR3 is 19 residues long. V was clipped by 0 bases and J by 2 bases; unmatched bases: 12. CDR3 loop: CASSQEGSSGTTTYNEQFF. The CDR3 DNA sequence: TGTGCCAGCAGCCAAGAAGGAAGTAGCGGGACCACTACCTACAATGAGCAGTTCTTC.

The V gene is TRBV9, the J gene TRBJ2-3; D perhaps matches TRBD2 (5 bases). V shed 0 bases and J shed 2 bases, with 10 bases lying between them. The CDR3 has 15 residues. Germline V gives CDR1 SGDLS, CDR2 YYNGEE. CDR3 nucleotide sequence: TGTGCCAGCAGCGTAGTTGACTACACCACAGATACGCAGTATTTT. Translating gives CASSVVDYTTDTQYF.

The V gene is TRBV29-1, the J gene TRBJ1-1; D is unclear. CDR3 size: 14 residues. V was shortened by 7 bases and J by 3 bases, with 18 bases between the two germline ends. Germline V CDR1 and CDR2: SQVTM, ANQGSEA. The CDR3 sequence is CSAPTGSSDTEAFF. The CDR3 coding sequence is TGCAGCGCCCCGACGGGGAGTAGTGACACTGAAGCTTTCTTT. Full variable domain (remainder filled in from reference TRBV29-1 and TRBJ1-1): SAVISQKPSRDICQRGTSLTIQCQVDSQVTMMFWYRQQPGQSLTLIATANQGSEATYESGFVIDKFPISRPNLTFSTLTVSNMSPEDSSIYLCSAPTGSSDTEAFFGQGTRLTVV.

The chain uses TRBV7-2 and TRBJ2-7; D possibly corresponds to TRBD2 (5 bases). The V gene lost 4 bases and the J gene lost 6 bases, with 13 bases spanning the gap. Looked up from germline, CDR1 is SGHTA and CDR2 is FQGNSA. The CDR3 sequence is 13 residues long. The CDR3 reads CASSSVWRLEQYF. CDR3 nucleotides: TGTGCCAGCAGCTCAGTGTGGAGGCTCGAGCAGTACTTC.

This chain joins TRBV10-3 and TRBJ1-2, with TRBD1 matching over 8 bases. In germline, CDR1 is ENHRY, CDR2 SYGVKD. With 0 bases clipped from V and 8 bases from J, the junction kept 8 bases outside the gene matches. The CDR3 consists of 15 residues. The CDR3 region is CAISESRTGYYGYTF. The CDR3 DNA sequence: TGTGCCATCAGTGAGTCCCGGACAGGGTATTACGGCTACACCTTC.

With regard to this clone: The same CDR3 also results from other DNA sequences found in this sample. The gene calls are TRBV5-1 and TRBJ1-5; D gene ambiguous. Trimming left V 0 bases short and J 0 bases short, with 4 bases between. Germline assignment: CDR1 SGHRS and CDR2 YFSETQ. CDR3 length: 14 amino acids. For the CDR3, the DNA is TGCGCCAGCAGCTTGGACAGTAGCAATCAGCCCCAGCATTTT. Its translation is CASSLDSSNQPQHF.

J is TRBJ2-2 and V is TRBV5-8; D not certain. CDR3 size: 15 residues. V was clipped by 3 bases and J by 2 bases, with 11 bases between them. The germline V gene has CDR1 SGHTS and CDR2 YDEGEE. CDR3 sequence reads: CASSYRLLNTGELFF. The CDR3, as DNA: TGTGCCAGCAGCTACCGACTCCTAAACACCGGGGAGCTGTTTTTT.

V gene TRBV3-1 (or the pseudogene TRBV3-2) combines with J gene TRBJ2-2, with D possibly being TRBD2 (6 bases). V was clipped by 4 bases and J by 4 bases, with 13 bases between them. The CDR3 has 15 residues. Looked up from germline, CDR1 is LGHDT and CDR2 is YNNKEL (reference sequence). In DNA form, the CDR3 reads TGTGCCAGCAGCCTGGGGACCGGGGGCACCGGGGAGCTGTTTTTT. This gives the protein CASSLGTGGTGELFF.

V is TRBV19 and J is TRBJ1-1, with D tentatively TRBD1 (6 bases). This CDR3 is built from 13 residues. V was pared by 2 bases and J by 4 bases, with 8 bases between. CDR1 is LNHDA, CDR2 SQIVND, per germline (reference sequence). CDR3 in DNA: TGTGCCAGTAGTATAACAGGGCGCACTGAAGCTTTCTTT. Protein sequence: CASSITGRTEAFF.

This chain links TRBV18 with TRBJ2-2; D is undetermined. Germline V gene data show CDR1 as KGHSH and CDR2 as LQKENI. The CDR3 totals 14 residues. V was clipped by 8 bases and J by 5 bases, with 15 bases between them. The DNA of the CDR3 is TGTGCCAGCCCGGGTCCGAGTTTAACCGGGGAGCTGTTTTTT. It encodes CASPGPSLTGELFF. Combining the CDR3 with reference TRBV18 and TRBJ2-2 gives the whole variable domain NAGVMQNPRHLVRRRGQEARLRCSPMKGHSHVYWYRQLPEEGLKFMVYLQKENIIDESGMPKERFSAEFPKEGPSILRIQQVVRGDSAAYFCASPGPSLTGELFFGEGSRLTVL.

The V call is TRBV7-9, the J call TRBJ1-2, with D possibly TRBD1 on 5 matching bases. V gave up 6 bases and J gave up 8 bases, with 16 bases separating them. The CDR3 is 13 amino acids. The germline gives CDR1 SEHNR, CDR2 FQNEAQ (reference sequence). The DNA of the CDR3 is TGTGCCAGCAGTCTTATGGGGGGAGAAGGCTACACCTTC. It translates to CASSLMGGEGYTF.

This chain's CDR3 is CATSDILAGGTNTGELFF. CDR3 sequence (DNA): TGTGCCACCAGTGATATACTAGCGGGAGGTACGAACACCGGGGAGCTGTTTTTT. The chain couples TRBV24-1 to TRBJ2-2; 12 bases line up with TRBD2. The germline gives CDR1 KGHDR, CDR2 SFDVKD. The CDR3 covers 18 residues. V dropped 3 bases and J dropped 0; count of bases not matched to a gene: 4.

This clone was counted a single time. CDR3 bases: TGTGCCAGCAGCTTAGGTCGGGTGGAGACCCAGTACTTC. This codes for CASSLGRVETQYF. This chain joins TRBV7-3 and TRBJ2-5; D is undetermined. Germline V gene data show CDR1 as SGHTA and CDR2 as FQGTGA. V gave up 2 bases and J gave up 5 bases, with 9 bases separating them. The CDR3 is made up of 13 amino acids.

Comments on this clone: Other nucleotide sequences in the sample specify the same CDR3. The chain combines TRBV24-1 with TRBJ1-1; TRBD1 agrees at 11 bases. V was pared by 2 bases and J by 3 bases, with 1 base of the junction left unmatched. Germline V gene data show CDR1 as KGHDR and CDR2 as SFDVKD. The CDR3 is made up of 15 amino acids. CDR3 bases: TGTGCCACCAGTGATTCGGGACAGGGGGACACTGAAGCTTTCTTT. It codes for CATSDSGQGDTEAFF.

The V gene is TRBV23-1, the J gene TRBJ1-5, with 7 bases that match TRBD1. TRBV23-1 is an ORF, and what it does is uncertain. The CDR3 consists of 17 residues. Losses at the gene ends were 0 bases for V and 4 bases for J; bases not matched to a gene: 9. The CDR3 nucleotides read TGCGCCAGCAGTCAATCGCAAGCCACAGGGGAGAATCAGCCCCAGCATTTT. It translates to CASSQSQATGENQPQHF.

This clone was recorded only once. The genes are TRBV6-2 or TRBV6-3 and TRBJ1-5, with 9 bases matching TRBD1. The CDR3 loop spans 15 amino acids. V trimming: 6 bases; J trimming: 2 bases; junction bases outside the gene matches: 5. Germline V gives CDR1 MNHEY, CDR2 SVGEGT. The CDR3 DNA reads as TGTGCCAGCAGCTCCCGGGACAGGGGCAATCAGCCCCAGCATTTT. Translated, it gives CASSSRDRGNQPQHF.

This clone was picked up a small number of times. The rearrangement joins TRBV28 to TRBJ1-1; 7 nucleotides align to TRBD1. There are 13 residues in the CDR3. Germline V CDR1 and CDR2: MDHEN, SYDVKM. J lost 4 bases, V lost 9 bases, and 8 bases had no gene match. The CDR3: CASRQGALTEAFF. CDR3 nucleotide sequence: TGTGCCAGTAGACAGGGCGCCCTCACTGAAGCTTTCTTT.

The rearrangement links TRBV30 to TRBJ2-5; tentative D call: TRBD1 (5 bases). V was trimmed by 3 bases and J by 4 bases, leaving 12 bases between them. From germline, CDR1 is GTSNPN and CDR2 SVGIG (reference sequence). This CDR3 region has 13 residues. The CDR3 sequence: CAWRARVRETQYF. In DNA form, the CDR3 reads TGTGCCTGGAGGGCCAGGGTAAGAGAGACCCAGTACTTC. The whole variable domain, remainder taken from reference TRBV30 and TRBJ2-5, is SQTIHQWPATLVQPVGSPLSLECTVEGTSNPNLYWYRQAAGRGLQLLFYSVGIGQISSEVPQNLSASRPQDRQFILSSKKLLLSDSGFYLCAWRARVRETQYFGPGTRLLVL.

The chain combines TRBV5-1 with TRBJ2-5; D ambiguous. The CDR3 is 14 amino acids. Germline lookup yields CDR1 SGHRS and CDR2 YFSETQ. Trimming left V 4 bases short and J 1 base short, with 11 bases between. In nucleotides, the CDR3 is TGCGCCAGCAGCCAGACGGGTGGCCAAGAGACCCAGTACTTC. It yields the protein CASSQTGGQETQYF.

The chain combines TRBV27 with TRBJ1-1; D not resolved. In germline, CDR1 is MNHEY, CDR2 SMNVEV (reference sequence). This CDR3 is 13 amino acids long. With 3 bases removed from V and 7 bases from J, the gap between germline ends came to 12 bases. The CDR3 reads CASSLNPASEAFF. Here the CDR3 DNA reads TGTGCCAGCAGTTTGAATCCCGCCAGTGAAGCTTTCTTT.

The chain carries TRBV12-3 or TRBV12-4 and TRBJ1-2, with D possibly being TRBD1 (5 bases). The CDR3 totals 13 residues. V lost 5 bases, J lost 14 bases, and 21 bases lay in between. Written as DNA, the CDR3 is TGTGCCAGCAGTCCGGCCGTCAGGGCTCCAGGGACCTTC. Amino acid sequence: CASSPAVRAPGTF.

Only one count was recorded for this clone. The chain joins TRBV19 to TRBJ2-1, with 8 bases that match TRBD1. Trimming took 3 bases from V and 7 from J; bases not matched to a gene: 8. CDR1 LNHDA and CDR2 SQIVND come from the germline V gene (reference sequence). The CDR3 contains 15 residues. The CDR3 DNA is TGTGCCAGTAGTATCAGTCCAGGGGGCAGGAATGAGCAGTTCTTC. It encodes CASSISPGGRNEQFF. Supplemented by reference TRBV19 and TRBJ2-1, the full variable domain reads DGGITQSPKYLFRKEGQNVTLSCEQNLNHDAMYWYRQDPGQGLRLIYYSQIVNDFQKGDIAEGYSVSREKKESFPLTVTSAQKNPTAFYLCASSISPGGRNEQFFGPGTRLTVL.

V and J are TRBV5-1 and TRBJ1-1; D unresolved. The CDR3 is 14 residues long. Germline CDR1 reads SGHRS; CDR2 reads YFSETQ. Trimming left V 0 bases short and J 0 bases short, with 6 bases between. Here the CDR3 reads CASSLGLMNTEAFF. DNA for the CDR3: TGCGCCAGCAGCTTGGGGCTCATGAACACTGAAGCTTTCTTT.

The chain employs TRBV7-3 and TRBJ2-7; a possible D gene is TRBD2 (6 bases). CDR1 is SGHTA and CDR2 is FQGTGA in the germline V gene. The ends were cut back, 1 base at V and 5 bases at J, with 18 bases in the middle. This CDR3 comprises 16 residues. CDR3 coding DNA: TGTGCCAGCAGCTTAATGGGGGGAAACCCCTACCACGAGCAGTACTTC. Protein: CASSLMGGNPYHEQYF.

V and J are TRBV5-1 and TRBJ2-2; D is ambiguous. V lost 6 bases and J 0 bases, leaving 6 bases between the germline ends. This CDR3 is built from 13 residues. Germline V gives CDR1 SGHRS, CDR2 YFSETQ. DNA of the CDR3: TGCGCCAGCAACACAGCGAACACCGGGGAGCTGTTTTTT. It translates to CASNTANTGELFF. The full variable domain, with the rest looked up from reference TRBV5-1 and TRBJ2-2, is KAGVTQTPRYLIKTRGQQVTLSCSPISGHRSVSWYQQTPGQGLQFLFEYFSETQRNKGNFPGRFSGRQFSNSRSEMNVSTLELGDSALYLCASNTANTGELFFGEGSRLTVL.

V gene TRBV29-1 combines with J gene TRBJ2-1, with 9 bases fitting TRBD2. Germline-derived CDR1 and CDR2 are SQVTM and ANQGSEA. J gave up 8 bases and V 4 bases, and 15 bases lay outside the gene matches. The CDR3 runs to 16 residues. The CDR3 nucleotides are TGCAGCGTTGTTGGGGCGGGGGGGCTCCGTTATTATGAGCAGTTCTTC. Translating it yields CSVVGAGGLRYYEQFF.

The CDR3, as DNA: TGTGCCATCAGTGAGGAAATGACAGGGGCCACGCTGAGGCTTAGCCGGGGGGCCTACAATGAGCAGTTCTTC. Amino acids: CAISEEMTGATLRLSRGAYNEQFF. V usage is TRBV10-3 and J usage is TRBJ2-1, with a weak D call TRBD1 (8 bases). Between the trimmed V and J ends, which lost 2 bases and 2 bases, there was a span of 37 bases. Per germline, CDR1 ENHRY and CDR2 SYGVKD. The CDR3 has 24 residues.